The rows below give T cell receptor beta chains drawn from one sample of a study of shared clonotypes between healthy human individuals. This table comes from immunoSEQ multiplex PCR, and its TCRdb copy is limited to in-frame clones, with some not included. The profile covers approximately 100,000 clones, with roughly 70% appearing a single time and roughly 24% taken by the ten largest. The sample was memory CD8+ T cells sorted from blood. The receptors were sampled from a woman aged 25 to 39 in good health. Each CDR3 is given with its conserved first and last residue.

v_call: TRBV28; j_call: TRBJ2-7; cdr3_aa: CASRIESEQYF
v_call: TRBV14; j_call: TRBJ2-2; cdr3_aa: CASSQDRMGHGELFF
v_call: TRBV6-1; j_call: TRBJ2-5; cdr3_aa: CASSVVGGETQYF
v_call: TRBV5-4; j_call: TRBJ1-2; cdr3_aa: CASSLEQGKGYTF
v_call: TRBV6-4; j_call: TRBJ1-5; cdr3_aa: CASSEMSNQPQHF
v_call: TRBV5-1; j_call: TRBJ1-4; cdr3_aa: CASSPGQNRGGDEKLFF
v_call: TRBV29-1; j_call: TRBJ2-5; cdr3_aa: CSVEDPAGLQETQYF
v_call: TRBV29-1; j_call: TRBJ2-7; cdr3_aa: CSVEWVAGSYEQYF
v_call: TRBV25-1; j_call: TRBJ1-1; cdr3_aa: CASSARDGGPEAFF
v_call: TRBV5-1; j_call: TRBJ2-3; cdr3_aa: CASSGQGSYYFTDTQYF
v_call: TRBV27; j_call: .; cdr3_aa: CASSLSPTSYEQYF
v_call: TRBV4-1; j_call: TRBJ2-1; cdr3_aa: CASSLRSSGSLNEQFF
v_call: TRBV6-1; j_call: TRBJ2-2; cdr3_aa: CATRKATGELFF
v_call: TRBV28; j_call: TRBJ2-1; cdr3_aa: CASSSYPLKDRGTSTYSYNEQFF
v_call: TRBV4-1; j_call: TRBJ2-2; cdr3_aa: CASSHRIGTGQGGELFF
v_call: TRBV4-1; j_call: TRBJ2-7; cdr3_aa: CASSQGPYEQYF
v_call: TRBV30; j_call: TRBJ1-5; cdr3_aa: CAWSETGQILSNQPQHF
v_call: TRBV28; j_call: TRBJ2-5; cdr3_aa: CASSYPLAGGGETQYF
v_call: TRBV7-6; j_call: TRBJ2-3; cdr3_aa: CASSLVAGGGDTQYF
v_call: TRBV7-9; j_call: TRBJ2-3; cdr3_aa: CASSLVQGVHTDTQYF
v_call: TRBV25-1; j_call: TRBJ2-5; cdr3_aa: CASSAPTIISGTQETQYF
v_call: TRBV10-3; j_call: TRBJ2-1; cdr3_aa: CAIRAEGRDEQFF
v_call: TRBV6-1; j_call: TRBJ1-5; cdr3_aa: CASRTLGQPQHF
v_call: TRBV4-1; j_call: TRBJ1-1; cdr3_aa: CASSRIIMNTEAFF
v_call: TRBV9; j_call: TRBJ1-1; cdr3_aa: CASSSNGREAFF
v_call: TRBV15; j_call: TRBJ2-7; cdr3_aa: CATSRDTADRGYEQYF
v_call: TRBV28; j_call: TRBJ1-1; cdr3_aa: CASSRQGARTEAFF
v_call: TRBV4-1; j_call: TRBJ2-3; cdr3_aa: CASSQTPTDPSTDTQYF
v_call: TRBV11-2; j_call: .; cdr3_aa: CASSLDLLGSSDYEQYF
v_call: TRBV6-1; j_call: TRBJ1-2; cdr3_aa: CASSEGEGVNYGYTF
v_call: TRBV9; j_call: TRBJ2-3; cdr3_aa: CASSVAGGSDTQYF
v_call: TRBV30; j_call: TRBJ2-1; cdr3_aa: CAWSLGTMGEQFF
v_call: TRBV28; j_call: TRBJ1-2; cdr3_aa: CASGHNYGYTF
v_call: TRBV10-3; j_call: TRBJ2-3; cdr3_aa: CAISGWTHSTDTQYF
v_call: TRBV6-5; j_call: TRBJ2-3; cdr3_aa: CASSYSRGNRDTQYF
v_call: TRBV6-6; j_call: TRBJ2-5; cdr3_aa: CASSYPEQETQYF
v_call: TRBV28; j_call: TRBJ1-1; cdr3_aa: CASSSPLETKNTEAFF
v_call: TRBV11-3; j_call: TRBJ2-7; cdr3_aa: CASSPILLAGEHEQYF
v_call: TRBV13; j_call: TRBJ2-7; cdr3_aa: CASSPSHEQYF
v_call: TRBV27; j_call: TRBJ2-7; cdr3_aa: CATSWGAGQYF
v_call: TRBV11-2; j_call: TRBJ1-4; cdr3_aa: CASSLGSFSGRQELFF
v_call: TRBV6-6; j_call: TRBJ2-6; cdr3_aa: CASSYSRPGANVLTF
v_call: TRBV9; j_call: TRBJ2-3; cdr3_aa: CASSTRTSGSDRDTQYF
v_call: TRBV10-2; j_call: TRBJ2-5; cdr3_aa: CASSAQGGGETQYF
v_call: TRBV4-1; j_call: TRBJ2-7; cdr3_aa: CASSQVERTRPEQYF
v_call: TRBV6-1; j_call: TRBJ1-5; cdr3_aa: CASTEVGQPQHF
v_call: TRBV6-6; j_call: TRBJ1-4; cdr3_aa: CASSLGEKLFF
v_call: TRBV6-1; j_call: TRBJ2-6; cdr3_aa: CASSFDFSGANVLTF
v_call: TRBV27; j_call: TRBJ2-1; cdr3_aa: CASSFGGREQFF
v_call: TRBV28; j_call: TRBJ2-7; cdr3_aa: CASSLRFLNEQYF